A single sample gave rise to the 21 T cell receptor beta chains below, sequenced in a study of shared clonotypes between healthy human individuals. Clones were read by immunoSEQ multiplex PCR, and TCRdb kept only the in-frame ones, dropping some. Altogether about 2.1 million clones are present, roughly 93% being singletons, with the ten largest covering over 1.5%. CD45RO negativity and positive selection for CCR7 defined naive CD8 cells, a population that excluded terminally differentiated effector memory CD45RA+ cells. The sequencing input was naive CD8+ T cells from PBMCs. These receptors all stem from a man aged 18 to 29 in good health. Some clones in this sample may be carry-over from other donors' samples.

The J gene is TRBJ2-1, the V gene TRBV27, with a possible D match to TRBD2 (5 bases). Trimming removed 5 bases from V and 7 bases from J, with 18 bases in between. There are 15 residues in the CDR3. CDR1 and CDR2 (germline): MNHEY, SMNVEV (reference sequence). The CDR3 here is CASSLRTRKHNEQFF. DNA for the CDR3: TGTGCCAGCAGTCTCCGCACTAGAAAACATAATGAGCAGTTCTTC.

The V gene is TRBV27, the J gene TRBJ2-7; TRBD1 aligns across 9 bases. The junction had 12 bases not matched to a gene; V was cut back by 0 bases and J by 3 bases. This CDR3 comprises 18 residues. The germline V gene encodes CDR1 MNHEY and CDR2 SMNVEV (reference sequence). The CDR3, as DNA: TGTGCCAGCAGTTTATCCGTAGTTGGTCGGACAGGGGTCTACGAGCAGTACTTC. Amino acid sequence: CASSLSVVGRTGVYEQYF.

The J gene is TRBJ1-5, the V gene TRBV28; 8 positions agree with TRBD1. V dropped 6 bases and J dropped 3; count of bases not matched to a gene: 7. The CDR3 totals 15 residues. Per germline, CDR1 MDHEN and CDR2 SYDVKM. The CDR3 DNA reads TGTGCCAGCAGAGTACAGGGGGTAGTCAATCAGCCCCAGCATTTT. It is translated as CASRVQGVVNQPQHF.

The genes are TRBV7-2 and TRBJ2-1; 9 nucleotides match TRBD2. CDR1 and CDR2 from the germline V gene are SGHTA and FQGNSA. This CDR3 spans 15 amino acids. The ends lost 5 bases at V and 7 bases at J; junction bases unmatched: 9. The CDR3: CASSDFRTSENEQFF. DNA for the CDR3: TGTGCCAGCAGCGACTTTAGGACTAGCGAAAATGAGCAGTTCTTC.

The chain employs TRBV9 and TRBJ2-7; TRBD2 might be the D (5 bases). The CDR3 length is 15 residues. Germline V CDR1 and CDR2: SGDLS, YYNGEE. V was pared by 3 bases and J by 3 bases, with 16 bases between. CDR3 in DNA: TGTGCCAGCAGCGCCGGAGGCGTCAGGAGCTACGAGCAGTACTTC. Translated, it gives CASSAGGVRSYEQYF.

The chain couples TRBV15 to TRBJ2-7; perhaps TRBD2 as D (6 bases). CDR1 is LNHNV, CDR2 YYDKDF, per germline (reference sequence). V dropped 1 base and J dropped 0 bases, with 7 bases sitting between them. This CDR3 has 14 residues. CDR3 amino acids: CATSRGGLSYEQYF. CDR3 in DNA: TGTGCCACCAGCAGAGGGGGACTCTCCTACGAGCAGTACTTC.

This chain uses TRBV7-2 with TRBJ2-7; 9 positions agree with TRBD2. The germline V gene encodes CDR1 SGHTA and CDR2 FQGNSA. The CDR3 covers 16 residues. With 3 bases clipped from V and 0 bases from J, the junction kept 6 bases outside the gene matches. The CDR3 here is CASSLLPREGSYEQYF. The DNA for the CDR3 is TGTGCCAGCAGCTTGCTGCCGCGGGAGGGCTCCTACGAGCAGTACTTC.

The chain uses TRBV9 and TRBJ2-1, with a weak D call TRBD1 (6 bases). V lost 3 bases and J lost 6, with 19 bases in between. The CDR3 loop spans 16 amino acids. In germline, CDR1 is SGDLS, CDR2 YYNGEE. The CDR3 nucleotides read TGTGCCAGCAGCGGTAGAGTGGGGGCAGGGTCCAATGAGCAGTTCTTC. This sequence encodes CASSGRVGAGSNEQFF.

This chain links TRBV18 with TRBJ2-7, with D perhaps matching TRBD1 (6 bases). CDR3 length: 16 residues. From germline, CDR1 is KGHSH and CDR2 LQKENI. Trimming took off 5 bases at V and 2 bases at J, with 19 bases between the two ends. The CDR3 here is CASSGWDNILTYEQYF. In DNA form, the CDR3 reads TGTGCCAGCTCAGGTTGGGACAATATCTTAACCTACGAGCAGTACTTC.

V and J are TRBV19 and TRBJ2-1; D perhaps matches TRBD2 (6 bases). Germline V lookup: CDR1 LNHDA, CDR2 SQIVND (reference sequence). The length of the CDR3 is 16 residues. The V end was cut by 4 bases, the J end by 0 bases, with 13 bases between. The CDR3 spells CASSTKRVSSYNEQFF. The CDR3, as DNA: TGTGCCAGTAGTACTAAGCGGGTAAGCTCCTACAATGAGCAGTTCTTC.

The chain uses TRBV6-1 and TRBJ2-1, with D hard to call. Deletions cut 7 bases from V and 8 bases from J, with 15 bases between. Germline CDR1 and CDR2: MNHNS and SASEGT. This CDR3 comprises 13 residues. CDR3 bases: TGTGCCAGCAACCTATTCGTCTTCGATGAGCAGTTCTTC. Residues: CASNLFVFDEQFF.

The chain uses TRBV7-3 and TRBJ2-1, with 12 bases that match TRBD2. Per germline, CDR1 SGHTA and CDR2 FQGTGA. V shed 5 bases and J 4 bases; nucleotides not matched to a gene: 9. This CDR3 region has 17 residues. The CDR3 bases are TGTGCCAGCAGCACACGCCCGGGACTAGCGGGTTACAATGAGCAGTTCTTC. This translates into CASSTRPGLAGYNEQFF.

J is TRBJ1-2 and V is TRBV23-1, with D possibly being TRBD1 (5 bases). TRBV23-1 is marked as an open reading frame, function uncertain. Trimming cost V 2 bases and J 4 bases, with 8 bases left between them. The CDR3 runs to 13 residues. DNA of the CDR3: TGCGCCAGCAGTCAACAGGGTCCCTATGGCTACACCTTC. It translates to CASSQQGPYGYTF.

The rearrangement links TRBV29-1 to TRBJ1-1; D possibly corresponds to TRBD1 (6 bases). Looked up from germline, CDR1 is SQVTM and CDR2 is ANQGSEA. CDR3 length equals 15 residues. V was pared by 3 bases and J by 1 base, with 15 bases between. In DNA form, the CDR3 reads TGCAGCGTTGACCCCCGGAGGACAGAGAACACTGAAGCTTTCTTT. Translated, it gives CSVDPRRTENTEAFF.

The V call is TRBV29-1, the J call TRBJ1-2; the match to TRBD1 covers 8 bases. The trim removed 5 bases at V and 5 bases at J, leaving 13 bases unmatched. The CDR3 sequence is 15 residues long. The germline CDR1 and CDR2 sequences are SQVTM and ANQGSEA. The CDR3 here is CSVRTGLAPLYGYTF. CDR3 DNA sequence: TGCAGCGTTAGGACAGGGCTAGCCCCTTTGTATGGCTACACCTTC. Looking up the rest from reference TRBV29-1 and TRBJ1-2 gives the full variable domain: SAVISQKPSRDICQRGTSLTIQCQVDSQVTMMFWYRQQPGQSLTLIATANQGSEATYESGFVIDKFPISRPNLTFSTLTVSNMSPEDSSIYLCSVRTGLAPLYGYTFGSGTRLTVV.

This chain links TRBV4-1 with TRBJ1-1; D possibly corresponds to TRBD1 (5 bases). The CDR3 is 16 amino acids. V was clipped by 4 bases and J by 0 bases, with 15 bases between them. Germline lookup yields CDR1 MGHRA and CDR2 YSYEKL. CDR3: CASSLGGGLMNTEAFF. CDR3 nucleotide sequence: TGCGCCAGCAGCCTAGGTGGGGGGTTAATGAACACTGAAGCTTTCTTT.

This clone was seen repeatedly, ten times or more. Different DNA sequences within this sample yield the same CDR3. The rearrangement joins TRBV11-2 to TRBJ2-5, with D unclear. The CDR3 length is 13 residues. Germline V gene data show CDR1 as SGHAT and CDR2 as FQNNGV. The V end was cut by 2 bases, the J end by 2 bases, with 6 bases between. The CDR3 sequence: CASSLWRQETQYF. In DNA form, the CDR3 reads TGTGCCAGCAGCTTATGGCGGCAAGAGACCCAGTACTTC.

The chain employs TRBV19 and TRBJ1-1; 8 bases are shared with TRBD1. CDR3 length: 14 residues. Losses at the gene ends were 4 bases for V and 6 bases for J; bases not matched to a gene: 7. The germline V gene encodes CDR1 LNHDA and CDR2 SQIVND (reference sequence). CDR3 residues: CASSNTQGAAEAFF. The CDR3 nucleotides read TGTGCCAGTAGTAATACTCAGGGGGCGGCTGAAGCTTTCTTT.

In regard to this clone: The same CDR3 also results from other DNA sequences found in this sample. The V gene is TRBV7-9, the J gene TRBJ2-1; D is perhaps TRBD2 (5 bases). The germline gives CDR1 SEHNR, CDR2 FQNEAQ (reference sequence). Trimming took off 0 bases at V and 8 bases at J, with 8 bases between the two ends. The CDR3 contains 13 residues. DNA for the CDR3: TGTGCCAGCAGCTTAGCTCGGGGAGATGAGCAGTTCTTC. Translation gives CASSLARGDEQFF.

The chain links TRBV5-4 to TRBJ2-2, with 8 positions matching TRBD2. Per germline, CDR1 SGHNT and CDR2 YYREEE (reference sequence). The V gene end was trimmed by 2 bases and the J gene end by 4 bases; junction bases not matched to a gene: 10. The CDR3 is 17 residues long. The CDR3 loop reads CASSFGASGSFTGELFF. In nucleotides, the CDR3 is TGTGCCAGCAGCTTCGGCGCCAGCGGGAGTTTCACCGGGGAGCTGTTTTTT.

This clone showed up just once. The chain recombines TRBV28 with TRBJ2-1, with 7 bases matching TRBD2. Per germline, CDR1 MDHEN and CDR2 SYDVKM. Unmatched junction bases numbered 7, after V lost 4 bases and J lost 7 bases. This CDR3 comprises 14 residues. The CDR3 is CASSYAAGLNEQFF. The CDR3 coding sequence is TGTGCCAGCAGTTATGCAGCGGGATTGAATGAGCAGTTCTTC. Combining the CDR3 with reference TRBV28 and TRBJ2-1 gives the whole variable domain DVKVTQSSRYLVKRTGEKVFLECVQDMDHENMFWYRQDPGLGLRLIYFSYDVKMKEKGDIPEGYSVSREKKERFSLILESASTNQTSMYLCASSYAAGLNEQFFGPGTRLTVL.